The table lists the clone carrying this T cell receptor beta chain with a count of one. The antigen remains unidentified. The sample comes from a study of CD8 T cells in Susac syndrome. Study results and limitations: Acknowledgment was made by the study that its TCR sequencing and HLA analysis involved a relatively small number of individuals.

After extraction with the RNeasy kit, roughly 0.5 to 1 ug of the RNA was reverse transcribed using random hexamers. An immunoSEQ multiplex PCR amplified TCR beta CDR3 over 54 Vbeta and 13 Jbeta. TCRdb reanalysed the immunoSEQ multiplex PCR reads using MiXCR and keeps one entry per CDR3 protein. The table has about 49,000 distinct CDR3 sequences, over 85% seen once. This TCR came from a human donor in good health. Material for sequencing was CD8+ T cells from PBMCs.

The CDR3 reads CASSSLAAGETYNEQFF. The CDR3 DNA reads as TGTGCCAGCAGTTCCCTTGCGGCGGGAGAGACCTACAATGAGCAGTTCTTC. The chain employs TRBV28 and TRBJ2-1, with TRBD2 matching over 7 bases. The ends lost 4 bases at V and 2 bases at J; junction bases unmatched: 11. The length of the CDR3 is 17 residues. Germline lookup yields CDR1 MDHEN and CDR2 SYDVKM.